This TCR beta chain appears in the sequencing data of a study of blood T cells in healthy people across ages. Study-wide context: Template switching caught about one barcoded beta molecule for each two T cells.

CDR3 size: 16 residues. Unmatched junction bases numbered 13, after V lost 3 bases and J lost 3 bases. CDR1 is DFQATT, CDR2 SNEGSKA, per germline (reference sequence). About this clonotype: Its antigen is not identified.

Study-wide results and limits: Compared with aged donors, long-lived donors showed fewer expanded clones, suggesting selection. It was not known whether donors were CMV positive (a possible confounder of expanded clonotype changes).

Next came a second PCR, run for about 6 to 12 cycles, which used a sample-barcoded 5' primer along with a J-beta primer mix. Each sample yielded at least 2.5 million CDR3-containing paired-end reads. TCRdb fed the 5' RACE reads into MiXCR, producing one record per CDR3 protein. The table records 800,000 to 950,000 distinct CDR3 sequences, about 29% of them present only once. This same sample was also part of a study on T cells of mothers and their children.

V usage is TRBV20-1 and J usage is TRBJ1-2, with 7 bases identical to TRBD1. The TCR sequence derives from a woman between 35 and 50 years old in good health. Source material: blood. The CDR3 loop reads CSARMQGVRLDYGYTF. The CDR3 DNA is TGCAGTGCTAGGATGCAGGGGGTCAGGTTAGACTATGGCTACACCTTC.